Below, 26 T cell receptor beta chains from the same sample are listed, as sequenced in a study of T-cell reconstitution after alpha-beta-depleted transplantation in children. Their specific antigens are unknown. Unique molecular identifiers were incorporated into the prepared TCRbeta library. One entry per CDR3 protein, called by TCRdb with MiXCR from the PCR reads. The table has some 300,000 distinct CDR3 sequences, 6.5% to 9% seen once. The study's findings and limits: A year post-transplant, T-cell counts and diversity derived mostly from newly produced T cells.

The sequencing used peripheral blood, collected 360 days after TCRalphabeta/CD19-depleted stem cell transplant. The source of these receptors is a female patient between 2 and 15 years old who had a stem cell transplant for Fanconi anemia, so the T cells may come from the graft donor.

The table lists this clonotype with many counts. The CDR3 sequence is CATSKGMNTEAFF. As DNA, the CDR3 is TGTGCCACCAGCAAAGGGATGAACACTGAAGCTTTCTTT. V and J are TRBV15 and TRBJ1-1, with D unclear. CDR3 length: 13 residues. Germline V gene sequence: CDR1 LNHNV, CDR2 YYDKDF (reference sequence). V dropped 4 bases and J dropped 0 bases, with 6 bases sitting between them.

This clonotype came up a few times. In DNA form, the CDR3 reads TGTGCCAGCAGCCGACCGGGCGGGAGCTCCTACGAGCAGTACTTC. Protein: CASSRPGGSSYEQYF. The V gene is TRBV27, the J gene TRBJ2-7; 7 positions agree with TRBD2. Germline V gives CDR1 MNHEY, CDR2 SMNVEV (reference sequence). The CDR3 is made up of 15 amino acids. After removal of 6 bases from V and 0 bases from J, the junction contained 8 bases not matched to a gene.

V and J are TRBV5-1 and TRBJ1-1; D gene ambiguous. The CDR3 loop spans 14 amino acids. Germline CDR1 and CDR2: SGHRS and YFSETQ. V was shortened by 3 bases and J by 0 bases, with 9 bases between the two germline ends. For the CDR3, the DNA is TGCGCCAGCAGCTACCGTAGCATGAACACTGAAGCTTTCTTT. Translating gives CASSYRSMNTEAFF.

This clonotype was seen repeatedly, ten times or more. This chain uses TRBV4-1 with TRBJ2-2; D is undetermined. V lost 4 bases to trimming and J lost 8 bases, with 14 bases between them. Germline CDR1 MGHRA, CDR2 YSYEKL. This CDR3 is built from 14 residues. The CDR3 protein is CASSLRAGAGELFF. CDR3 bases: TGCGCCAGCAGCCTCCGGGCCGGAGCGGGGGAGCTGTTTTTT.

This clonotype has at least ten counts. The chain has TRBV15 and TRBJ1-1; D is uncertain. Trimming took off 4 bases at V and 3 bases at J, with 3 bases between the two ends. The length of the CDR3 is 11 residues. Germline V gene sequence: CDR1 LNHNV, CDR2 YYDKDF (reference sequence). The CDR3 sequence is CATSTYTEAFF. The CDR3 bases are TGTGCCACCAGCACGTACACTGAAGCTTTCTTT. Drawing the rest from reference TRBV15 and TRBJ1-1, the complete variable domain is DAMVIQNPRYQVTQFGKPVTLSCSQTLNHNVMYWYQQKSSQAPKLLFHYYDKDFNNEADTPDNFQSRRPNTSFCFLDIRSPGLGDTAMYLCATSTYTEAFFGQGTRLTVV.

This clonotype was counted ten times or more. This rearrangement joins TRBV6-2 or TRBV6-3 to TRBJ2-1; D is ambiguous. This CDR3 comprises 16 residues. V lost 3 bases, J lost 0 bases, and 12 bases lay in between. Germline V gene data show CDR1 as MNHEY and CDR2 as SVGEGT. CDR3 loop: CASSYQVPSSYNEQFF. The CDR3 coding sequence is TGTGCCAGCAGTTATCAGGTCCCTAGCTCCTACAATGAGCAGTTCTTC.

This clonotype was observed many times. The V and J genes are TRBV7-3 and TRBJ2-2; TRBD1 or TRBD2 may be the D gene (6 bases each). CDR3 size: 16 residues. The V end lost 2 bases, the J end lost 0 bases, and 10 bases lay between the germline ends. Germline V gene sequence: CDR1 SGHTA, CDR2 FQGTGA. This CDR3 is CASSLVGGSNTGELFF. The CDR3 DNA sequence: TGTGCCAGCAGCTTAGTAGGGGGGTCGAACACCGGGGAGCTGTTTTTT.

V usage is TRBV6-4 and J usage is TRBJ1-5; D possibly corresponds to TRBD1 (5 bases). CDR1 is MRHNA and CDR2 is SNTAGT in the germline V gene. The CDR3 is made up of 17 amino acids. The ends were cut back, 10 bases at V and 9 bases at J, with 31 bases in the middle. Here the CDR3 DNA reads TGTGCCACTAATCGGGGTCCGACAGCGAGAGATCAATCGCCCCAGCATTTT. This encodes CATNRGPTARDQSPQHF.

This clonotype was recorded many times. The gene calls are TRBV28 and TRBJ2-1; possible D gene TRBD2, 5 bases. The V end lost 6 bases, the J end lost 11 bases, and 26 bases lay between the germline ends. CDR1 and CDR2 from the germline V gene are MDHEN and SYDVKM. CDR3 size: 16 residues. The CDR3 reads CASSRHSGAVESKQFF. As DNA, the CDR3 is TGTGCCAGCAGCCGACACAGTGGAGCGGTGGAATCGAAGCAGTTCTTC.

This clonotype was detected ten times or more. The rearrangement joins TRBV7-2 to TRBJ2-2, with unresolved D. CDR1 is SGHTA, CDR2 FQGNSA, per germline. The CDR3 loop spans 14 amino acids. V gave up 1 base and J gave up 1 base, with 4 bases separating them. The CDR3 protein is CASSLDWNTGELFF. CDR3 nucleotide sequence: TGTGCCAGCAGCTTAGACTGGAACACCGGGGAGCTGTTTTTT.

This clonotype was seen ten or more times. The chain carries TRBV6-5 and TRBJ1-1; D not certain. Germline assignment: CDR1 MNHEY and CDR2 SVGAGI. There are 15 residues in the CDR3. The germline V and J ends were trimmed by 7 bases and 0 bases, with 15 bases remaining between them. CDR3 DNA sequence: TGTGCCAGCATAACTCCAGGAGTCATGAACACTGAAGCTTTCTTT. Translation gives CASITPGVMNTEAFF.

Comment on this clonotype: This clone may be a read error of a much larger clone one base away. The chain couples TRBV7-3 to TRBJ2-5, with 7 bases matching TRBD2. This CDR3 spans 15 amino acids. Germline V CDR1 and CDR2: SGHTA, FQGTGA. The CDR3 DNA is TGTGCCGGCAGCTTAAGGGCGGGAGATAAAGAGACCCAGTACTTC. This gives the protein CAGSLRAGDKETQYF.

There are many counts of this clonotype. The chain has TRBV5-1 and TRBJ2-3; 9 nucleotides align to TRBD1. V gave up 4 bases and J gave up 3 bases; unmatched junction bases: 9. In germline, CDR1 is SGHRS, CDR2 YFSETQ. The CDR3 has 16 amino acids. The CDR3 reads CASSSTGGEMTDTQYF. CDR3 nucleotides: TGCGCCAGCAGCAGTACAGGGGGCGAGATGACAGATACGCAGTATTTT.

The sample holds a few counts of this clonotype. The chain couples TRBV5-5 to TRBJ1-6; TRBD1 might be the D (5 bases). V lost 0 bases and J lost 9, with 13 bases in between. Germline lookup yields CDR1 SGHKS and CDR2 YYEKEE (reference sequence). This CDR3 has 15 residues. In nucleotides, the CDR3 is TGTGCCAGCAGCTTGGCCGGGGGATTTGGTTCACCCCTCCACTTT. It translates to CASSLAGGFGSPLHF.

The table lists this clonotype with a few counts. This rearrangement joins TRBV14 to TRBJ1-2, with a weak D call TRBD1 (6 bases). Germline loops: CDR1 SGHDN, CDR2 FVKESK. Trimming stripped 1 base from V and 4 bases from J, with 16 bases between. This CDR3 region has 16 residues. CDR3 nucleotide sequence: TGTGCCAGCAGCCAAGGAGGGGGAGGACAAATCTATGGCTACACCTTC. This codes for CASSQGGGGQIYGYTF.

This clonotype was counted only a few times. This sequence joins TRBV5-6 and TRBJ1-6; D gene unclear. This CDR3 comprises 12 residues. Germline values: CDR1 SGHDT, CDR2 YYEEEE. The V end was cut by 4 bases, the J end by 11 bases, with 10 bases between. CDR3 coding DNA: TGTGCCAGCAGCGCCTCCTTTACACCCCTCCACTTT. It codes for CASSASFTPLHF.

This clonotype was counted many times. The chain's CDR3 is CASSTPSYEQYF. Written as DNA, the CDR3 is TGTGCCAGTAGTACTCCCAGCTACGAGCAGTACTTC. The rearrangement joins TRBV19 to TRBJ2-7, with unresolved D. The germline V gene encodes CDR1 LNHDA and CDR2 SQIVND (reference sequence). V lost 4 bases and J 3 bases, leaving 7 bases between the germline ends. The CDR3 consists of 12 residues.

This clonotype was counted many times. This chain uses TRBV9 with TRBJ2-2; a weak D match, TRBD2 (6 bases). The CDR3 extends over 15 amino acids. Germline values: CDR1 SGDLS, CDR2 YYNGEE. V lost 2 bases, J lost 4 bases, and 12 bases lay in between. The CDR3 coding sequence is TGTGCCAGCAGCGTCTGGGGGGAGGTCACCGGGGAGCTGTTTTTT. This codes for CASSVWGEVTGELFF.

V usage is TRBV18 and J usage is TRBJ1-5; D is uncertain. Germline V CDR1 and CDR2: KGHSH, LQKENI. The CDR3 is 14 residues long. V was clipped by 3 bases and J by 8 bases, with 14 bases between them. The CDR3 reads CASSPAAQLEPQHF. Written as DNA, the CDR3 is TGTGCCAGCTCACCTGCGGCTCAACTAGAGCCCCAGCATTTT.

This clonotype occurred a few times. The genes are TRBV6-5 and TRBJ1-5; weak D call: TRBD1 (5 bases). This CDR3 comprises 15 residues. V lost 8 bases and J lost 0, with 14 bases in between. Looked up from germline, CDR1 is MNHEY and CDR2 is SVGAGI. The CDR3 DNA is TGTGCCAGCCGCAGACAGCGCCTTAGCAATCAGCCCCAGCATTTT. It codes for CASRRQRLSNQPQHF.

This clonotype was observed at least ten times. The chain is built from TRBV7-8 and TRBJ1-1; TRBD1 agrees at 9 bases. The ends lost 5 bases at V and 3 bases at J; junction bases unmatched: 4. This CDR3 comprises 14 residues. The germline gives CDR1 SGHVS, CDR2 FQNEAQ. This CDR3 is CASSNTGGDTEAFF. CDR3 sequence (DNA): TGTGCCAGCAGCAATACAGGGGGCGACACTGAAGCTTTCTTT. Combining the CDR3 with reference TRBV7-8 and TRBJ1-1 gives the whole variable domain GAGVSQSPRYKVAKRGQDVALRCDPISGHVSLFWYQQALGQGPEFLTYFQNEAQLDKSGLPSDRFFAERPEGSVSTLKIQRTQQEDSAVYLCASSNTGGDTEAFFGQGTRLTVV.

The sample holds many counts of this clonotype. The rearrangement joins TRBV20-1 to TRBJ1-5; 8 bases agree with TRBD1. The germline V gene encodes CDR1 DFQATT and CDR2 SNEGSKA (reference sequence). The V segment lost 0 bases and the J segment 5 bases; nucleotides outside the gene matches: 3. This CDR3 has 14 residues. CDR3 coding DNA: TGCAGTGCTAGAGATAGGACAGGGCATCAGCCCCAGCATTTT. The encoded protein is CSARDRTGHQPQHF.

This clonotype showed up many times. The CDR3 sequence: CASSYSLGGYF. In DNA form, the CDR3 reads TGTGCCAGCAGTTACTCGCTAGGGGGGTACTTC. This chain joins TRBV6-6 and TRBJ2-5; tentative D call: TRBD1 (6 bases). The length of the CDR3 is 11 residues. Trimming took off 0 bases at V and 13 bases at J, with 9 bases between the two ends. Germline V lookup: CDR1 MNHNY, CDR2 SVGAGI (reference sequence).

This chain links TRBV4-2 with TRBJ1-2, with D maybe TRBD1 (6 bases). The CDR3 loop spans 15 amino acids. Trimming took off 3 bases at V and 6 bases at J, with 17 bases between the two ends. Germline V gene data show CDR1 as LGHNA and CDR2 as YNFKEQ. CDR3 nucleotides: TGTGCCAGCAGCCACCAGGACGGGAAGGGGGATGGCTACACCTTC. This translates into CASSHQDGKGDGYTF.

This chain uses TRBV20-1 with TRBJ2-5, with TRBD2 matching over 12 bases. With V trimmed by 3 bases and J by 5 bases, 10 bases remained unmatched. The length of the CDR3 is 16 residues. Per germline, CDR1 DFQATT and CDR2 SNEGSKA (reference sequence). The CDR3, as DNA: TGCAGTGCTAGTTCCGCTAGCGGGGGGGATGGGGAGACCCAGTACTTC. Amino acids: CSASSASGGDGETQYF.

At least ten counts were recorded for this clonotype. The V gene is TRBV28, the J gene TRBJ2-5, with D hard to call. The CDR3 is made up of 12 amino acids. Trimming cost V 7 bases and J 1 base, with 7 bases left between them. The germline V gene has CDR1 MDHEN and CDR2 SYDVKM. The CDR3 DNA reads as TGTGCCAGCAAAGGCCCCCAAGAGACCCAGTACTTC. The encoded protein is CASKGPQETQYF.